This T cell receptor beta chain was observed in a study of shared clonotypes between healthy human individuals. Regarding the study as a whole: Clonotypes shared by all four donors outscored non-shared clonotypes in generation probability.

On this clone: Its antigen is unidentified.

Germline V gives CDR1 MDHEN, CDR2 SYDVKM. V dropped 5 bases and J dropped 9 bases, with 20 bases sitting between them. The length of the CDR3 is 15 residues. The test was conducted at deep level. The authors loaded roughly 180 ng DNA, some 32,000 T cell genomes, into sorted-subset replicate PCRs. In the source study's methods: Junction-only sequences produced by ImmunoSEQ had no quality scores, so filtering differed. TCRdb's table, derived via immunoSEQ multiplex PCR, lists solely in-frame clones and lacks some. D and trimming were read from the DNA, whereas the V and J calls and clone size are those reported in that table. The sample contains some 2,500,000 clones, roughly 93% of which appear only once.

The chain combines TRBV28 with TRBJ2-1; the D is unclear. Sequencing was done on a sample of naive CD4+ T cells from PBMCs. Subset indicated: CD45RA+ positively selected. The receptor comes from a man between 18 and 35 years old in good health. Some clones in this sample may be carry-over from other donors' samples. The CDR3 is CASSSNNQPLREQFF. The CDR3 bases are TGTGCCAGCAGTAGCAATAACCAACCGCTTCGTGAGCAGTTCTTC. Combining the CDR3 with reference TRBV28 and TRBJ2-1 gives the whole variable domain DVKVTQSSRYLVKRTGEKVFLECVQDMDHENMFWYRQDPGLGLRLIYFSYDVKMKEKGDIPEGYSVSREKKERFSLILESASTNQTSMYLCASSSNNQPLREQFFGPGTRLTVL.